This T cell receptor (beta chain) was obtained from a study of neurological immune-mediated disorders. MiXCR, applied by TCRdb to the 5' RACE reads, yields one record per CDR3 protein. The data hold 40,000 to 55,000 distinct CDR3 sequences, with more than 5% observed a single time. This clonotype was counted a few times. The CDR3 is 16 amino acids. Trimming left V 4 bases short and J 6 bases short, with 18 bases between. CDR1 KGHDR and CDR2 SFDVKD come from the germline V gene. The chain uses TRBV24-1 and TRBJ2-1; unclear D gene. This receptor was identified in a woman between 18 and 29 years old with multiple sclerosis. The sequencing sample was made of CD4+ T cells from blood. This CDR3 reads CATSELLGVGSNEQFF. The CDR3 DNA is TGTGCCACCAGTGAGTTATTAGGAGTAGGGTCCAATGAGCAGTTCTTC.